The 5 T cell receptor beta chains in this list originate from one sample, sequenced in a study of identical twins. From the 5' RACE reads, TCRdb called clonotypes with MiXCR, one entry per CDR3 protein. The sample lists under 1 million distinct CDR3 sequences; roughly an eighth were seen once. These same data were also listed under a study on yellow fever vaccine responses in identical twins.

The specimen was PBMCs. These receptors were taken from a woman aged 18-29 years in good health.

The rearrangement links TRBV12-3 or TRBV12-4 to TRBJ2-2, with D maybe TRBD1 (6 bases). The CDR3 covers 16 residues. Trimming stripped 2 bases from V and 8 bases from J, with 18 bases between. The CDR3 DNA is TGTGCCAGCAGTTTAATTGGTGGGGGCCACCCAGGGGAGCTGTTTTTT. As protein: CASSLIGGGHPGELFF.

This clonotype was detected only a few times. In DNA, the CDR3 is TGCAGCGGAGGGCCCGCAGGGGTGAATGAGCAGTTCTTC. Its protein product is CSGGPAGVNEQFF. The chain has TRBV29-1 and TRBJ2-1; maybe TRBD1 (6 bases). V shed 7 bases and J shed 7 bases, with 17 bases lying between them. This CDR3 contains 13 residues. Germline values: CDR1 SQVTM, CDR2 ANQGSEA.

This clonotype was picked up a small number of times. This sequence joins TRBV25-1 and TRBJ2-7, with D tentatively TRBD1 (5 bases). Germline V gene data show CDR1 as MGHDK and CDR2 as SYGVNS. The CDR3 is made up of 14 amino acids. The ends were cut back, 8 bases at V and 3 bases at J, with 17 bases in the middle. The CDR3 region is CASSSPQGIYEQYF. The CDR3 nucleotides read TGTGCCAGCTCTTCCCCGCAGGGCATCTACGAGCAGTACTTC.

This clonotype was detected many times. The rearrangement links TRBV12-3 or TRBV12-4 to TRBJ2-5; D may be TRBD1 (5 bases). Deletions cut 7 bases from V and 2 bases from J, with 14 bases between. CDR3 length equals 14 residues. Here the CDR3 reads CASTLGQIQETQYF. CDR3 DNA sequence: TGTGCCAGCACCCTGGGGCAAATTCAAGAGACCCAGTACTTC.

The genes are TRBV16 and TRBJ2-1; no definite D call. CDR1 is KGHSY, CDR2 FQNENV, per germline. CDR3 length: 16 residues. The V end lost 7 bases, the J end lost 0 bases, and 16 bases lay between the germline ends. CDR3: CASMQSQASSYNEQFF. As DNA, the CDR3 is TGTGCCAGCATGCAAAGCCAGGCGAGCTCCTACAATGAGCAGTTCTTC.